A single sample is the source of the 26 T cell receptor beta chains below, sequenced in a study of cytomegalovirus exposure and HLA in healthy donors. The table came from immunoSEQ multiplex PCR; TCRdb's copy has only in-frame clones and leaves some out. The sample includes 70,000 or so clones, about 91% of them seen just once. Sample: PBMCs. The receptors shown here come from a man between 18 and 35 years old in good health and CMV-seronegative.

This rearrangement joins TRBV30 to TRBJ1-4; D unresolved. Trimming took 0 bases from V and 6 from J, leaving 14 bases between them. The germline CDR1 and CDR2 sequences are GTSNPN and SVGIG (reference sequence). CDR3 size: 15 residues. CDR3: CAWSVPGIGYEKLFF. The CDR3 coding sequence is TGTGCCTGGAGTGTACCCGGGATAGGTTATGAAAAACTGTTTTTT.

This chain uses TRBV5-4 with TRBJ2-1; 8 nucleotides match TRBD2. V trimming: 2 bases; J trimming: 7 bases; junction bases outside the gene matches: 5. Per the germline V gene, CDR1 is SGHNT and CDR2 is YYREEE (reference sequence). This CDR3 is 14 amino acids long. The CDR3 coding sequence is TGTGCCAGCAGCTTCACTAGCGGTGGTAATGAGCAGTTCTTC. Protein: CASSFTSGGNEQFF.

The rearrangement links TRBV29-1 to TRBJ2-5; 9 nucleotides agree with TRBD2. In germline, CDR1 is SQVTM, CDR2 ANQGSEA. The CDR3 loop spans 11 amino acids. Trimming took 7 bases from V and 4 from J; bases not matched to a gene: 1. CDR3 amino acids: CSETSGETQYF. In nucleotides, the CDR3 is TGCAGCGAGACTAGCGGAGAGACCCAGTACTTC.

This chain joins TRBV30 and TRBJ2-2, with TRBD1 identical over 7 bases. This CDR3 has 16 amino acids. The trim removed 1 base at V and 5 bases at J, leaving 10 bases unmatched. Germline CDR1 reads GTSNPN; CDR2 reads SVGIG (reference sequence). The CDR3 loop is CAWSAPYRGDTGELFF. The CDR3, as DNA: TGTGCCTGGAGTGCTCCTTACAGGGGCGATACCGGGGAGCTGTTTTTT.

The V call is TRBV11-2, the J call TRBJ2-7, with D maybe TRBD2 (6 bases). Looked up from germline, CDR1 is SGHAT and CDR2 is FQNNGV. Trimming removed 8 bases at V and 7 bases at J, with 18 bases between. This CDR3 is 13 amino acids long. CDR3 nucleotides: TGTGCCAGCCTCGTAGGCCAGGCGGGGGAGCAGTACTTC. As protein: CASLVGQAGEQYF.

J is TRBJ2-3 and V is TRBV7-3, with D possibly being TRBD2 (7 bases). CDR1 and CDR2 from the germline V gene are SGHTA and FQGTGA. The CDR3 runs 14 residues. V shed 2 bases and J shed 6 bases, with 12 bases lying between them. The CDR3 reads CASSLLGGLDTQYF. The CDR3 DNA sequence: TGTGCCAGCAGCTTATTGGGGGGGCTTGATACGCAGTATTTT. Combining the CDR3 with reference TRBV7-3 and TRBJ2-3 gives the whole variable domain GAGVSQTPSNKVTEKGKYVELRCDPISGHTALYWYRQSLGQGPEFLIYFQGTGAADDSGLPNDRFFAVRPEGSVSTLKIQRTERGDSAVYLCASSLLGGLDTQYFGPGTRLTVL.

The chain has TRBV7-3 and TRBJ2-3; TRBD2 agrees at 7 bases. The junction had 3 bases not matched to a gene; V was cut back by 3 bases and J by 6 bases. The CDR3 length is 13 residues. Germline CDR1 SGHTA, CDR2 FQGTGA. The CDR3 region has the DNA TGTGCCAGCAGCTTCGCGGGAGCTGATACGCAGTATTTT. This sequence encodes CASSFAGADTQYF.

The rearrangement links TRBV5-5 to TRBJ1-3; the D gene is possibly TRBD1 (5 bases). This CDR3 is built from 17 residues. CDR1 SGHKS and CDR2 YYEKEE come from the germline V gene (reference sequence). V lost 4 bases and J 5 bases, leaving 22 bases between the germline ends. CDR3 in DNA: TGTGCCAGCAGCCCACGCGTCGAACAGGCAAACCGAAACACCATATATTTT. It encodes CASSPRVEQANRNTIYF. The whole variable domain, remainder taken from reference TRBV5-5 and TRBJ1-3, is DAGVTQSPTHLIKTRGQQVTLRCSPISGHKSVSWYQQVLGQGPQFIFQYYEKEERGRGNFPDRFSARQFPNYSSELNVNALLLGDSALYLCASSPRVEQANRNTIYFGEGSWLTVV.

The chain combines TRBV2 with TRBJ2-3, with TRBD2 as a possible D gene (6 bases). CDR1 SNHLY and CDR2 FYNNEI come from the germline V gene. Trimming shortened V by 7 bases and J by 0 bases, and 11 bases separated the two germline ends. The CDR3 loop spans 14 amino acids. CDR3 sequence (DNA): TGTGCCAGCACTCTAGCGACTAGCACAGATACGCAGTATTTT. Encoded protein: CASTLATSTDTQYF.

The CDR3 spells CASSLSGGLVYGYTF. Written as DNA, the CDR3 is TGTGCCAGCAGTTTATCGGGGGGGCTCGTCTATGGCTACACCTTC. The chain is built from TRBV27 and TRBJ1-2; D perhaps matches TRBD1 (6 bases). Germline V CDR1 and CDR2: MNHEY, SMNVEV (reference sequence). V lost 0 bases to trimming and J lost 4 bases, with 12 bases between them. The CDR3 covers 15 residues.

The chain uses TRBV7-6 and TRBJ2-7; 7 bases fit TRBD2. The V and J ends lost 5 bases and 3 bases, in that order; junction bases with no gene match: 10. The CDR3 length is 15 residues. Germline CDR1 and CDR2: SGHVS and FNYEAQ. The CDR3 reads CASSPGGGLLYEQYF. For the CDR3, the DNA is TGTGCCAGCAGCCCTGGGGGGGGACTCCTCTACGAGCAGTACTTC.

J is TRBJ2-7 and V is TRBV19, with 10 bases aligning to TRBD2. Germline values: CDR1 LNHDA, CDR2 SQIVND (reference sequence). The CDR3 spans 14 residues. Trimming at V came to 3 bases and at J to 5 bases, leaving 4 bases not matched to a gene. CDR3: CASSIGTSDNEQYF. CDR3 sequence (DNA): TGTGCCAGTAGTATCGGGACTAGCGACAACGAGCAGTACTTC.

The rearrangement uses TRBV6-6 and TRBJ1-5; possible D gene TRBD1, 5 bases. Germline CDR1 MNHNY, CDR2 SVGAGI (reference sequence). V lost 2 bases and J lost 1, with 9 bases in between. The CDR3 consists of 15 residues. CDR3 bases: TGTGCCAGCAGTTACAGGGGATTAAGCAATCAGCCCCAGCATTTT. Its translation: CASSYRGLSNQPQHF.

This clone was seen once. The CDR3 region is CASSQGGLAGGMLGEQFF. The CDR3 DNA reads TGCGCCAGCAGCCAGGGGGGACTAGCGGGAGGAATGTTGGGTGAGCAGTTCTTC. The genes are TRBV4-3 and TRBJ2-1; TRBD2 agrees at 15 bases. Germline V gene lookup returns CDR1 LGHNA and CDR2 YSLEER. Trimming took 3 bases from V and 9 from J; bases not matched to a gene: 12. There are 18 residues in the CDR3.

V is TRBV29-1 and J is TRBJ2-4; D possibly corresponds to TRBD2 (5 bases). The CDR3 runs to 12 residues. Germline V gene data show CDR1 as SQVTM and CDR2 as ANQGSEA. The ends were cut back, 7 bases at V and 6 bases at J, with 13 bases in the middle. Written as DNA, the CDR3 is TGCAGCGCCAAAAGCGGATTAAACATTCAGTACTTC. It translates to CSAKSGLNIQYF.

Only one count was recorded for this clone. The gene calls are TRBV27 and TRBJ2-7; D possibly corresponds to TRBD1 (5 bases). Trimming cost V 3 bases and J 2 bases, with 11 bases left between them. The germline V gene encodes CDR1 MNHEY and CDR2 SMNVEV (reference sequence). This CDR3 is built from 14 residues. CDR3 nucleotides: TGTGCCAGCAGTTTTGCAGGGCCCACCTACGAGCAGTACTTC. It translates to CASSFAGPTYEQYF.

The chain is built from TRBV5-6 and TRBJ2-1; TRBD2 matches 13 bases. With 1 base clipped from V and 8 bases from J, the junction kept 9 bases outside the gene matches. CDR1 is SGHDT, CDR2 YYEEEE, per germline. The CDR3 extends over 17 amino acids. The chain's CDR3 is CASSLFVTSGRIYEQFF. In DNA form, the CDR3 reads TGTGCCAGCAGCTTGTTTGTGACTAGCGGGAGGATATATGAGCAGTTCTTC. The full variable domain, its missing parts supplied by reference TRBV5-6 and TRBJ2-1, is DAGVTQSPTHLIKTRGQQVTLRCSPKSGHDTVSWYQQALGQGPQFIFQYYEEEERQRGNFPDRFSGHQFPNYSSELNVNALLLGDSALYLCASSLFVTSGRIYEQFFGPGTRLTVL.

The chain links TRBV28 to TRBJ2-1; 9 bases are a match to TRBD2. Per the germline V gene, CDR1 is MDHEN and CDR2 is SYDVKM. V gave up 1 base and J gave up 6 bases; unmatched junction bases: 10. The CDR3 has 17 amino acids. DNA for the CDR3: TGTGCCAGCAGTTTATTGACTAGCGGTGGCCGGGCCAATGAGCAGTTCTTC. It translates to CASSLLTSGGRANEQFF.

The chain carries TRBV30 and TRBJ1-2, with TRBD1 as a possible D gene (5 bases). The germline V and J ends were trimmed by 2 bases and 2 bases, with 12 bases remaining between them. The CDR3 totals 14 residues. In germline, CDR1 is GTSNPN, CDR2 SVGIG (reference sequence). The CDR3 nucleotides read TGTGCCTGGAGTAGGGCAGGGCGAAACTATGGCTACACCTTC. This codes for CAWSRAGRNYGYTF.

The chain links TRBV5-6 to TRBJ2-5; 8 bases are a match to TRBD1. This CDR3 has 17 amino acids. The V segment lost 3 bases and the J segment 4 bases; nucleotides outside the gene matches: 14. CDR1 SGHDT and CDR2 YYEEEE come from the germline V gene. This CDR3 is CASSSGLTLQGVETQYF. The CDR3 DNA reads as TGTGCCAGCAGCTCCGGACTTACTTTACAGGGGGTAGAGACCCAGTACTTC.

In the case of this clone: This same CDR3 is encoded by further DNA sequences in the sample. The chain uses TRBV7-2 and TRBJ2-7, with D perhaps TRBD2 (5 bases). The CDR3 consists of 14 residues. Per germline, CDR1 SGHTA and CDR2 FQGNSA. Trimming removed 2 bases at V and 0 bases at J, with 8 bases between. The CDR3 DNA sequence: TGTGCCAGCAGCTTATCGGGGAGCTCCTACGAGCAGTACTTC. Translating it yields CASSLSGSSYEQYF.

DNA for the CDR3: TGTGCCAGCAGTTTGGGAGGGGGGGGTTACGAGCAGTACTTC. It encodes CASSLGGGGYEQYF. The chain links TRBV28 to TRBJ2-7; TRBD2 is a possible D gene (7 bases). Per germline, CDR1 MDHEN and CDR2 SYDVKM. There are 14 residues in the CDR3. V lost 3 bases, J lost 4 bases, and 13 bases lay in between. The variable domain in full, completed from reference TRBV28 and TRBJ2-7, reads DVKVTQSSRYLVKRTGEKVFLECVQDMDHENMFWYRQDPGLGLRLIYFSYDVKMKEKGDIPEGYSVSREKKERFSLILESASTNQTSMYLCASSLGGGGYEQYFGPGTRLTVT.

This rearrangement joins TRBV30 to TRBJ1-1; D is unclear. Germline lookup yields CDR1 GTSNPN and CDR2 SVGIG (reference sequence). The CDR3 contains 13 residues. The V gene lost 0 bases and the J gene lost 5 bases, with 10 bases spanning the gap. The CDR3 protein is CAWSVGGGTEAFF. The CDR3 coding sequence is TGTGCCTGGAGTGTAGGCGGTGGTACTGAAGCTTTCTTT.

The rearrangement uses TRBV15 and TRBJ2-3; D is unresolved. Trimming cost V 0 bases and J 3 bases, with 16 bases left between them. The CDR3 covers 17 residues. CDR1 and CDR2 from the germline V gene are LNHNV and YYDKDF (reference sequence). CDR3 DNA sequence: TGTGCCACCAGCAGAGATCAAGCCGGGTTTGGGACAGATACGCAGTATTTT. This translates into CATSRDQAGFGTDTQYF.

Of note for this clone: A far larger clone is off by one base, so a read error is likely. The chain is built from TRBV9 and TRBJ2-3, with 11 bases matching TRBD2. The germline V gene has CDR1 SGDLS and CDR2 YYNGEE. The CDR3 sequence is 15 residues long. After removal of 3 bases from V and 0 bases from J, the junction contained 0 bases not matched to a gene. As DNA, the CDR3 is TGTGCCAGCAGCGGGACTAGCGGGAGCACAGATACGCAGTATTTT. Protein sequence: CASSGTSGSTDTQYF.

This sequence joins TRBV28 and TRBJ1-2; TRBD1 matches 7 bases. Germline V gives CDR1 MDHEN, CDR2 SYDVKM. The junction had 4 bases not matched to a gene; V was cut back by 2 bases and J by 4 bases. This CDR3 region has 14 residues. The CDR3 nucleotides are TGTGCCAGCAGTTTACAGACAGGGTCCTATGGCTACACCTTC. Its translation is CASSLQTGSYGYTF.